The following is a TCR beta chain sequence with its context. The sample belongs to a study of radiotherapy plus CTLA-4 blockade in lung cancer. Germline loops: CDR1 SGHRS, CDR2 YFSETQ. This CDR3 comprises 14 residues. Trimming left V 0 bases short and J 8 bases short, with 12 bases between. Chemo-refractory metastatic non-small-cell lung cancer patients underwent focal radiation alongside CTLA-4 blockade with ipilimumab. Libraries were prepared by immunoSEQ multiplex PCR; TCRdb keeps only in-frame clonotypes and omits some of them. The sample has roughly 2,900 clones, 80% to 85% seen once. The source of this sequence is a human donor with non-small cell lung cancer that progressed on radiotherapy plus ipilimumab. The specimen was tumor tissue, collected from a patient treated with radiotherapy plus ipilimumab. The rearrangement joins TRBV5-1 to TRBJ2-1; TRBD2 is a possible D gene (6 bases). This chain's CDR3 is CASSLGRDRDEQFF. DNA for the CDR3: TGCGCCAGCAGCTTGGGGAGGGACCGAGATGAGCAGTTCTTC. The variable domain in full, with the rest retrieved from reference TRBV5-1 and TRBJ2-1, is KAGVTQTPRYLIKTRGQQVTLSCSPISGHRSVSWYQQTPGQGLQFLFEYFSETQRNKGNFPGRFSGRQFSNSRSEMNVSTLELGDSALYLCASSLGRDRDEQFFGPGTRLTVL.